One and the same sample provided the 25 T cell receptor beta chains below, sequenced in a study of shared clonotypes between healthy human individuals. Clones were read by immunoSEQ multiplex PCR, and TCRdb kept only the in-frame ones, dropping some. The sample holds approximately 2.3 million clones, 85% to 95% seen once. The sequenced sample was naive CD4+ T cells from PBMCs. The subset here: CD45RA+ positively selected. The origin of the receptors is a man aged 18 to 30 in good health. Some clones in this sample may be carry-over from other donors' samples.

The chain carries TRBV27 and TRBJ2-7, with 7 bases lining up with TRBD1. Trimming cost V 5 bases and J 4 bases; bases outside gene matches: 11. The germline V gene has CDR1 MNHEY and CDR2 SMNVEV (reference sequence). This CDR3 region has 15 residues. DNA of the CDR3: TGTGCCAGCAGTACAAGACAGGGTGCGGAGTACGAGCAGTACTTC. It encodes CASSTRQGAEYEQYF.

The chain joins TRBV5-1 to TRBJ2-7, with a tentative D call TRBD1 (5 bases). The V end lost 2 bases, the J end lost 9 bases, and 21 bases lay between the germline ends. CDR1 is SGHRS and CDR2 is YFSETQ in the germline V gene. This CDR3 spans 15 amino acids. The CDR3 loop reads CASSFLGDSGFAQYF. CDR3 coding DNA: TGCGCCAGCAGCTTTCTAGGGGATTCTGGGTTCGCGCAGTACTTC.

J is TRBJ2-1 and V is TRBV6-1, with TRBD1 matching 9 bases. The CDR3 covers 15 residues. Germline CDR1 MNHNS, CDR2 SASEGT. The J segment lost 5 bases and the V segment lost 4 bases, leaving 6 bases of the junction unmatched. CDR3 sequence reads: CASSARDRANNEQFF. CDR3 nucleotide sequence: TGTGCCAGCAGTGCCCGGGACAGGGCTAACAATGAGCAGTTCTTC.

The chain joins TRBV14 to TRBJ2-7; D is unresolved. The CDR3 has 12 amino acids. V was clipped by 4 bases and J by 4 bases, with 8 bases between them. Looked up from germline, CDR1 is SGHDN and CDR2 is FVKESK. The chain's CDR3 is CASSRSDYEQYF. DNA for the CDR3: TGTGCCAGCAGCCGCAGTGATTACGAGCAGTACTTC.

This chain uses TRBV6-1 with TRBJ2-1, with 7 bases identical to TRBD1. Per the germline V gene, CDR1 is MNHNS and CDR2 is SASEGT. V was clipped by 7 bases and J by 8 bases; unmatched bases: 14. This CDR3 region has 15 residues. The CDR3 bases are TGTGCCAGCACCGGGACGTGGACAGGTAGATATGAGCAGTTCTTC. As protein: CASTGTWTGRYEQFF.

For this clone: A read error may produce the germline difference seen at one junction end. The CDR3 bases are TGTGCCAGCAGCGTAGACAGGGCAAATCTCTACGAGCAGTACTTC. Amino acid sequence: CASSVDRANLYEQYF. The genes are TRBV11-2 and TRBJ2-7, with TRBD1 matching 7 bases. The CDR3 spans 15 residues. Germline V gene lookup returns CDR1 SGHAT and CDR2 FQNNGV.

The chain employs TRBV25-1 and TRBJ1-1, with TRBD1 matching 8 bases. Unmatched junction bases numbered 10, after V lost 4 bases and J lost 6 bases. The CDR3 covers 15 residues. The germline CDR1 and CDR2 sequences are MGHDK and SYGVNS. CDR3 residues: CASSGNRGWGAEAFF. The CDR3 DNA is TGTGCCAGCAGTGGCAACAGGGGGTGGGGAGCTGAAGCTTTCTTT.

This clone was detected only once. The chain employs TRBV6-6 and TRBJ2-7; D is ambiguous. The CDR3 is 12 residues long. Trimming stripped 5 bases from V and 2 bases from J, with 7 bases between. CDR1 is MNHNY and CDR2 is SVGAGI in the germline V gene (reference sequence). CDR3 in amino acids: CASSLPPYEQYF. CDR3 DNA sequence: TGTGCCAGCAGTCTCCCTCCCTACGAGCAGTACTTC.

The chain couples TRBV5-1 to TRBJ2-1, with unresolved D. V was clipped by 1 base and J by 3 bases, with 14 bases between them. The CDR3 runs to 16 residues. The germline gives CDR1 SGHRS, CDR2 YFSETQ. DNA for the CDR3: TGCGCCAGCAGCTTGACCGTCAGGCTAAGCTACAATGAGCAGTTCTTC. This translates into CASSLTVRLSYNEQFF. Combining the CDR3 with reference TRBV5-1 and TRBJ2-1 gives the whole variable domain KAGVTQTPRYLIKTRGQQVTLSCSPISGHRSVSWYQQTPGQGLQFLFEYFSETQRNKGNFPGRFSGRQFSNSRSEMNVSTLELGDSALYLCASSLTVRLSYNEQFFGPGTRLTVL.

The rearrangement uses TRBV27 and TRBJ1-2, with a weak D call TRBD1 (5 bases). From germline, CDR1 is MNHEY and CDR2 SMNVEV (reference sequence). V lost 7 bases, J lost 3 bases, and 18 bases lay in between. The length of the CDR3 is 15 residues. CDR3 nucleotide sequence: TGTGCCAGCACCCGGGAGAGGGGAGGTCACTATGGCTACACCTTC. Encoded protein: CASTRERGGHYGYTF.

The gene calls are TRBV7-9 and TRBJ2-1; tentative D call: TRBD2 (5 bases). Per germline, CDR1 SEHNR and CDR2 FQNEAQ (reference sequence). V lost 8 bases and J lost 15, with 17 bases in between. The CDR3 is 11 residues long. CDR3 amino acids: CASGRGVTLFF. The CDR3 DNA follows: TGTGCCAGCGGCCGGGGAGTTACGCTGTTCTTC.

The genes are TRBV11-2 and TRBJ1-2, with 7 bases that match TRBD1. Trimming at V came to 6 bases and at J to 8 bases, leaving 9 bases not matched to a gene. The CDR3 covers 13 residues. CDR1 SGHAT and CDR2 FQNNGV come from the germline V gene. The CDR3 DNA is TGTGCCAGCAGTCCCGGGACAGCCCTCGGCTACACCTTC. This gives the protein CASSPGTALGYTF.

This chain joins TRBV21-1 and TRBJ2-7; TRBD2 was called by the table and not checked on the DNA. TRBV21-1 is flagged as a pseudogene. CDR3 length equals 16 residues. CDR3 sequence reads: CASSHNVGVMCDEQYF. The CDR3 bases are TGTGCCAGCAGCCACAACGTGGGAGTCATGTGCGACGAGCAGTACTTC.

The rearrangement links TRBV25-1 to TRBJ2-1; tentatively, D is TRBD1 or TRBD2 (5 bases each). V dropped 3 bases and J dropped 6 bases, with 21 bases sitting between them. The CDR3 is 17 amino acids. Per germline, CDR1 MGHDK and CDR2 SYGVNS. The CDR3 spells CASSESPSGPRSNEQFF. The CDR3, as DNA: TGTGCCAGCAGTGAGAGTCCGTCGGGACCCCGAAGCAATGAGCAGTTCTTC. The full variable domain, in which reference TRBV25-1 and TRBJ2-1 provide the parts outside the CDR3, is EADIYQTPRYLVIGTGKKITLECSQTMGHDKMYWYQQDPGMELHLIHYSYGVNSTEKGDLSSESTVSRIRTEHFPLTLESARPSHTSQYLCASSESPSGPRSNEQFFGPGTRLTVL.

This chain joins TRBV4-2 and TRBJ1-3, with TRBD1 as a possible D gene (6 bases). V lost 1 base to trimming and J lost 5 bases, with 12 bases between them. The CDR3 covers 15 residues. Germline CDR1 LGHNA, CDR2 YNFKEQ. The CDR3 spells CASSQVSGGRNTIYF. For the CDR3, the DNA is TGTGCCAGCAGCCAAGTTTCGGGGGGCAGAAACACCATATATTTT.

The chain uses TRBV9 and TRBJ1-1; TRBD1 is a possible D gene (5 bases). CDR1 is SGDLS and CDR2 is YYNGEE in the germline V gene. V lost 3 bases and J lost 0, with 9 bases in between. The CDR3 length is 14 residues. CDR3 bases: TGTGCCAGCAGCGCGGGACCGATGAACACTGAAGCTTTCTTT. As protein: CASSAGPMNTEAFF.

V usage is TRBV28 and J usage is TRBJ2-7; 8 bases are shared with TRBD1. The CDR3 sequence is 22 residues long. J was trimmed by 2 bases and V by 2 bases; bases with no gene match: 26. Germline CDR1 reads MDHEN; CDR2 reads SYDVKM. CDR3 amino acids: CASSLGTGHLAQPLDGPYEQYF. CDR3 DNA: TGTGCCAGCAGTTTAGGGACAGGCCATCTAGCGCAACCTTTAGATGGGCCCTACGAGCAGTACTTC.

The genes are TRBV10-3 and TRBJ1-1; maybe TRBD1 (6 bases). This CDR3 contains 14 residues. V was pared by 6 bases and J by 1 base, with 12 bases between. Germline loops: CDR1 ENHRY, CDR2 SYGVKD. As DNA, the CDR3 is TGTGCCATCAGGCCCCTACAGGGGAACACTGAAGCTTTCTTT. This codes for CAIRPLQGNTEAFF.

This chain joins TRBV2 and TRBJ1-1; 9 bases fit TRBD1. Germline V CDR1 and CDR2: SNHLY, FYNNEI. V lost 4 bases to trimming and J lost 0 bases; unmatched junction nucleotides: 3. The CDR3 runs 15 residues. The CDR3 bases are TGTGCCAGCAGTGGGACAGGGGCCTTGAACACTGAAGCTTTCTTT. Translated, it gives CASSGTGALNTEAFF. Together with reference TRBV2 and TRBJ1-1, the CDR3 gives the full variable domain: EPEVTQTPSHQVTQMGQEVILRCVPISNHLYFYWYRQILGQKVEFLVSFYNNEISEKSEIFDDQFSVERPDGSNFTLKIRSTKLEDSAMYFCASSGTGALNTEAFFGQGTRLTVV.

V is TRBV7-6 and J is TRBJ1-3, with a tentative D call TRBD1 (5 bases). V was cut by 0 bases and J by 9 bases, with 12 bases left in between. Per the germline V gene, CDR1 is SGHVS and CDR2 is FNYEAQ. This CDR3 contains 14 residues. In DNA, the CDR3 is TGTGCCAGCAGCTTAGCGGGGGACCTGGCCACCATATATTTT. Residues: CASSLAGDLATIYF.

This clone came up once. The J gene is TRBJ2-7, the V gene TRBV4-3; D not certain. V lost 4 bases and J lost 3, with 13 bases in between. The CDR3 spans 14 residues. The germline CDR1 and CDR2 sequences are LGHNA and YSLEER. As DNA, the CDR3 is TGCGCCAGCAGCCGCACTACGGCAGTCTACGAGCAGTACTTC. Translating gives CASSRTTAVYEQYF.

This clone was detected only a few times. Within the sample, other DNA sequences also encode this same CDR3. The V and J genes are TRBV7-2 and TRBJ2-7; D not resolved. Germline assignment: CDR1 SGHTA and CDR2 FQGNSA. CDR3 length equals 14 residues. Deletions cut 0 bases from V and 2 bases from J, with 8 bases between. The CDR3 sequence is CASSLALGPYEQYF. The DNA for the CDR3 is TGTGCCAGCAGCTTAGCGTTGGGCCCCTACGAGCAGTACTTC.

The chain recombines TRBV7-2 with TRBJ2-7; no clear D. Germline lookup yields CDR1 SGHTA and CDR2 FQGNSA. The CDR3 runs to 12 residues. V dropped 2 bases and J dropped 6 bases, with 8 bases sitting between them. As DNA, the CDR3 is TGTGCCAGCAGCTTATATCTCACCGAGCAGTACTTC. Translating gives CASSLYLTEQYF.

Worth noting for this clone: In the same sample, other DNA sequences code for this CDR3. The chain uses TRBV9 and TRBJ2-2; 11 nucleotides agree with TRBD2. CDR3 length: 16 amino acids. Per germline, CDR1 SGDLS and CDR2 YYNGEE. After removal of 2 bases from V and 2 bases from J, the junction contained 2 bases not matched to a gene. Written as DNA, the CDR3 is TGTGCCAGCAGCGTTAGCGGGAGGGCCAACACCGGGGAGCTGTTTTTT. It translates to CASSVSGRANTGELFF.

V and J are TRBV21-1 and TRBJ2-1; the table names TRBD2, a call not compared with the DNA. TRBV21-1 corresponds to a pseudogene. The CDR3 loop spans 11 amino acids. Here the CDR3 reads CASSKVREQFF. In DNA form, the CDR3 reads TGTGCCAGCAGCAAAGTTCGTGAGCAGTTCTTC.